This TCR beta chain was identified during a study of blood T cell repertoires in COVID-19. Study-wide background: In each case, the material was cDNA or gDNA derived from T cells, B-cell-depleted T cells, or PBMCs.

With 4 bases clipped from V and 2 bases from J, the junction kept 10 bases outside the gene matches. This CDR3 comprises 16 residues. The germline gives CDR1 SGHAT, CDR2 FQNNGV. Only in-frame clones appear in the TCRdb table, and some are missing; sequencing was by immunoSEQ multiplex PCR. The sample has fewer than 200,000 clones, over 60% seen once. This clone was picked up a small number of times. The receptor was derived from a woman aged 65 to 85 with acute or convalescent COVID-19. Sequencing used peripheral blood. The chain employs TRBV11-2 and TRBJ2-5, with 7 bases identical to TRBD1. The CDR3 region is CASSSEDRDRQETQYF. DNA for the CDR3: TGTGCCAGCAGCTCCGAAGACAGGGATCGGCAAGAGACCCAGTACTTC.